This T cell receptor (beta chain) was documented in a study of a mutant IDH1 vaccine in newly diagnosed glioma. Overall study: Eight vaccine doses were administered to patients at weeks 1, 3, 5, 7, 11, 15, 19 and 23.

As for this clone: Its antigen is as yet unknown.

This table comes from immunoSEQ multiplex PCR, and its TCRdb copy is limited to in-frame clones, with some not included. This sample has around 40,000 clones, with 70% to 85% found just once. Trimming removed 5 bases at V and 4 bases at J, with 20 bases between. Germline V gene lookup returns CDR1 MDHEN and CDR2 SYDVKM. The CDR3 covers 16 residues. Time point noted: week 23, last vaccination. In the vaccine, a single dose held 300 ug of the mutant IDH1 20-mer peptide, along with topical imiquimod. This material consisted of PBMCs, taken from a glioma patient whose treatment included an IDH1 peptide vaccine. The rearrangement links TRBV28 to TRBJ1-1; the D gene is possibly TRBD1 (5 bases). The TCR originated in a woman under 30 with glioma. Some clones in this sample may be carry-over from other donors' samples. As DNA, the CDR3 is TGTGCCAGCAGTCTAATACGTGGACGGGGCTCCACTGAAGCTTTCTTT. It translates to CASSLIRGRGSTEAFF.